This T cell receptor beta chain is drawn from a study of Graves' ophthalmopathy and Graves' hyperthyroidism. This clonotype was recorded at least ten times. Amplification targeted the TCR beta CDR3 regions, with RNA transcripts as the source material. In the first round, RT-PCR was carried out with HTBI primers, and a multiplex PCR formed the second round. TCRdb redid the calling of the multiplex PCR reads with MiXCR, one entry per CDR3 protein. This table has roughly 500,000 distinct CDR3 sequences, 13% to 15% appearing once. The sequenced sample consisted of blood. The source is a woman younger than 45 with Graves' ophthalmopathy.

DNA for the CDR3: TGCAGTGCTCCAGGGCTCCTGAACACTGAAGCTTTCTTT. It yields the protein CSAPGLLNTEAFF. V gene TRBV20-1 combines with J gene TRBJ1-1; tentative D call: TRBD1 (5 bases). Germline V gives CDR1 DFQATT, CDR2 SNEGSKA (reference sequence). Trimming took 5 bases from V and 0 from J, leaving 10 bases between them. This CDR3 has 13 residues.